The clone carrying this TCR beta chain was counted once. Antigen specificity is unknown. The entry originates in a study of shared clonotypes between healthy human individuals. Study outcomes and limitations: A generally larger estimated richness was seen in naive subsets than in memory subsets.

Assay used: immunoSEQ multiplex PCR; TCRdb lists only in-frame clones, some missing. The table records roughly 1.4 million clones, approximately 98.5% of them present only once. CDR3 size: 15 residues. V lost 1 base and J 2 bases, leaving 12 bases between the germline ends. Germline CDR1 LGHNA, CDR2 YNFKEQ. The clonotype comes from a man aged 25 to 40 in good health. The chain joins TRBV4-2 to TRBJ2-7; D is undetermined. Sequencing input: naive CD4+ T cells sorted from blood. As for subset: CD45RA+ positively selected. As DNA, the CDR3 is TGTGCCAGCAGCCAAGCTTCCCCGGCCCCCTACGAGCAGTACTTC. Its translation: CASSQASPAPYEQYF.